One T cell receptor beta chain is described in this entry. Its antigen is currently unknown. One junction end disagrees with the germline gene, perhaps due to a read error. CDR3 size: 17 residues. CDR1 is KGHDR, CDR2 SFDVKD, per germline. TCRdb used MiXCR to reprocess the PCR reads, holding one entry per CDR3 protein. The top ten clones hold 1.4% of a sample with 50,000 to 75,000 distinct CDR3 sequences, around 19% of them seen once. The sample originates from a study of molecular identifiers for immune sequencing clone quantification. Study-level information: Replicates partitioned RNA from roughly 20,000 or 100,000 naive CD8 cells into five parts, sequencing four. The study's findings and limits: Clones above 20 RNA copies contained over 97% of effector molecules but under 1% of naive ones.

Sorted naive CD8 T cells were those defined as CD8+CD4-CCR7+CD45RA+. Sequencing was carried out using naive CD8+ T cells from blood, with Jurkat cell RNA spiked in. Subset in this sample: FACS-sorted CD8+CD4-CCR7+CD45RA+ naive T cells. This TCR was sampled from a human donor in good health. Some libraries in this study had Jurkat cell RNA spiked in. This chain connects TRBV24-1 to TRBJ2-3, with 7 bases fitting TRBD1. The DNA of the CDR3 is TGTGTCACCAGTCAACCGGGACAGCCTCTTTCCCCAGATACGCAGTATTTT. Amino acid sequence: CVTSQPGQPLSPDTQYF.